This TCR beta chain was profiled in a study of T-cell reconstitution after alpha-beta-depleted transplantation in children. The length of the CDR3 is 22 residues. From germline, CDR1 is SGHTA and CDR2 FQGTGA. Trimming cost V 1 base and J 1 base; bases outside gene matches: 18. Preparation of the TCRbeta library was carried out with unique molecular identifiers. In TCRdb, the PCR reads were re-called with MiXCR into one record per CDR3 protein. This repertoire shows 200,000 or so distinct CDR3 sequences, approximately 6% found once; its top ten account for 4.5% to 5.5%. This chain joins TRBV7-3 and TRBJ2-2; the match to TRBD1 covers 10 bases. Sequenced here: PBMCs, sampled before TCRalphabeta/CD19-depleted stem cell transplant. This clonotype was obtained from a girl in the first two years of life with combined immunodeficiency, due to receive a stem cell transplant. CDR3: CASSLKGTGTGASRLNTGELFF. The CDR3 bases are TGTGCCAGCAGCTTAAAGGGCACCGGGACAGGGGCATCACGACTGAACACCGGGGAGCTGTTTTTT.